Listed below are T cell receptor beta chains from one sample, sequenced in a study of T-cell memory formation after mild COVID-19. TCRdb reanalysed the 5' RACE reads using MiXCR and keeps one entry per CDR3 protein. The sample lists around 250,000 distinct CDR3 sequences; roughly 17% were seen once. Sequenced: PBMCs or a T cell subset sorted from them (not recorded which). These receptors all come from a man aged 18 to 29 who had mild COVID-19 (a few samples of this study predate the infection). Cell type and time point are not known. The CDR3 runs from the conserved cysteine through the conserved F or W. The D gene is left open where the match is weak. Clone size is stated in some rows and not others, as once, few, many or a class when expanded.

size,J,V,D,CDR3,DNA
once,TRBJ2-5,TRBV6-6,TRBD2,CASKGSGGVRETQCF,TGTGCCAGCAAGGGAAGCGGGGGGGTCCGCGAGACCCAGTGCTTC
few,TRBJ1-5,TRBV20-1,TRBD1,CSASPGGSYQPQHF,TGCAGTGCTAGTCCAGGGGGCAGCTATCAGCCCCAGCATTTT
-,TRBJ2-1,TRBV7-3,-,CASSLHVGEQFF,TGTGCCAGCAGCCTCCACGTGGGTGAGCAGTTCTTC
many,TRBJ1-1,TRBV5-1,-,CASSLKNTEAFF,TGCGCCAGCAGCTTGAAGAACACTGAAGCTTTCTTT
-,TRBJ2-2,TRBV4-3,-,CASSRDSILAGELFF,TGCGCCAGCAGCCGAGACTCCATTTTGGCCGGGGAGCTGTTTTTT
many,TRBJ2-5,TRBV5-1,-,CASSLGNAEETQYF,TGCGCCAGCAGCTTAGGGAACGCAGAAGAGACCCAGTACTTC
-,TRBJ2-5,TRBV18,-,CASSGEGVWEETQYF,TGTGCCAGCTCAGGCGAGGGGGTCTGGGAAGAGACCCAGTACTTC
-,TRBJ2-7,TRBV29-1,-,CSVRGTYEQYF,TGCAGCGTTCGCGGCACCTACGAGCAGTACTTC
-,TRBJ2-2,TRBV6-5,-,CASSRHRGAVFF,-
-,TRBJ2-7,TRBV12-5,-,CASGLVRDEQYF,TGTGCTAGTGGTTTGGTAAGGGACGAGCAGTACTTC
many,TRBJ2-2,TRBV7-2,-,CASSFRQNTGELFF,TGTGCCAGCAGCTTTCGACAGAACACCGGGGAGCTGTTTTTT
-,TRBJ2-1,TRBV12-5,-,CASGTGPYNEQFF,TGTGCTAGTGGTACCGGCCCTTACAATGAGCAGTTCTTC
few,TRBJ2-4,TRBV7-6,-,CASSQPGTENIQYF,TGTGCCAGCAGCCAACCCGGGACGGAAAACATTCAGTACTTC
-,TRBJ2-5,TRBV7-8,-,CASSPGTQETQYF,TGTGCCAGCAGCCCAGGGACCCAAGAGACCCAGTACTTC
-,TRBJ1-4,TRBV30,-,CAWSGGRWSEKLFF,TGTGCCTGGAGTGGCGGACGGTGGTCGGAAAAACTGTTTTTT
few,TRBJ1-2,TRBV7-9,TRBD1,CASSRTGVGYTF,TGTGCCAGCAGCCGGACAGGGGTTGGCTACACCTTC
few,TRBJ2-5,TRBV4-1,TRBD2,CASSSSGGPGETQYF,TGCGCCAGCAGCTCCAGCGGGGGGCCTGGGGAGACCCAGTACTTC
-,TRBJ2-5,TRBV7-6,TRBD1,CASSSLGGQGREETQYF,TGTGCCAGCAGCAGCTTAGGGGGACAGGGGAGAGAGGAGACCCAGTACTTC
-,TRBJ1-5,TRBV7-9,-,CASSLEGGGNQPQHF,TGTGCCAGCAGCTTAGAAGGGGGTGGGAATCAGCCCCAGCATTTT
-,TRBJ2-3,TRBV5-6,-,CATRAGRGAIDTQYF,TGTGCCACCAGGGCGGGACGGGGGGCTATAGATACGCAGTATTTT
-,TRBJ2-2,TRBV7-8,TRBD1,CATAGTGWSGELFF,TGTGCCACCGCCGGGACAGGGTGGTCCGGGGAGCTGTTTTTT
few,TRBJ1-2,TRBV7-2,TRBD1,CASSTGQGYGGYTF,TGTGCCAGCAGCACTGGACAGGGGTATGGTGGCTACACCTTC
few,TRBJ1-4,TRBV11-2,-,CASSPRQWNEKLFF,TGTGCCAGCAGCCCTAGGCAGTGGAATGAAAAACTGTTTTTT
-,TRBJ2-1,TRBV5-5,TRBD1,CASRRDRSYNEQFF,TGTGCCAGCAGACGGGACAGGTCTTACAATGAGCAGTTCTTC
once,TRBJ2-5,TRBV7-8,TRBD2,CASSLIAGGPQETQYF,TGTGCCAGCAGCCTTATAGCGGGGGGTCCCCAAGAGACCCAGTACTTC
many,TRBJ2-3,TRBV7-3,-,CASSPRGGTDTQYF,TGTGCCAGCAGCCCCAGGGGGGGCACAGATACGCAGTATTTT
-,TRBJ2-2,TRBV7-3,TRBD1,CASSSVRTGDPGELFF,TGTGCCAGCAGCTCTGTCCGGACAGGGGATCCCGGGGAGCTGTTTTTT
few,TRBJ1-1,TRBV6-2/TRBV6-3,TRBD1,CASSADRATEAFF,TGTGCCAGCAGCGCAGACAGGGCGACTGAAGCTTTCTTT
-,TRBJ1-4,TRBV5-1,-,CASRQGADEKLFF,TGCGCCAGCAGACAGGGTGCTGATGAAAAACTGTTTTTT
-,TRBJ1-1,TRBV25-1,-,CAGPGVIDTEAFF,TGTGCCGGGCCAGGGGTGATCGACACTGAAGCTTTCTTT
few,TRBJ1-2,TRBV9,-,CASSVPTDSAPYGYTF,TGTGCCAGCAGCGTACCGACCGATTCCGCCCCTTATGGCTACACCTTC
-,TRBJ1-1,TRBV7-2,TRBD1,CASSMQTGSPEAFF,TGTGCCAGCAGCATGCAGACAGGGAGCCCTGAAGCTTTCTTT
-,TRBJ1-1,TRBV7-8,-,CASSYYGEAFF,TGTGCCAGCAGCTATTATGGTGAAGCTTTCTTT
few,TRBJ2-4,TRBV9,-,CASSVGQGMNIQYF,TGTGCCAGCAGCGTAGGGCAGGGGATGAACATTCAGTACTTC
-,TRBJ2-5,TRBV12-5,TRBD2,CASGPGTTGPFQETQYF,TGTGCTAGTGGCCCCGGGACTACCGGGCCCTTCCAAGAGACCCAGTACTTC
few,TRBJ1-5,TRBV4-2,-,CASSQGEGAHQPQHF,TGTGCCAGCAGCCAAGGGGAGGGTGCCCATCAGCCCCAGCATTTT
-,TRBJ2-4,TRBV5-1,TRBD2,CASSPSLAGKNIQYF,TGCGCCAGCAGCCCATCGTTAGCGGGCAAAAACATTCAGTACTTC
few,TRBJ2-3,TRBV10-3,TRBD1,CAISASGGEDTQYF,TGTGCCATCAGTGCTTCAGGGGGAGAAGATACGCAGTATTTT
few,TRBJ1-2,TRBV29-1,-,CSVAGGNNGYTF,TGCAGCGTTGCCGGAGGCAATAATGGCTACACCTTC
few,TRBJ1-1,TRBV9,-,CASSVAGRGGTEAFF,TGTGCCAGCAGCGTAGCGGGGAGGGGGGGCACTGAAGCTTTCTTT
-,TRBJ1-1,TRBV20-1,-,CSAPREGVGTEAFF,TGCAGTGCTCCCAGAGAGGGTGTTGGCACTGAAGCTTTCTTT
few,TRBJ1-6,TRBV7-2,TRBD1,CASSLSRQGAGSPLHF,TGTGCCAGCAGCTTAAGCAGACAGGGGGCTGGTTCACCCCTCCACTTT
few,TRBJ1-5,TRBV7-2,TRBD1,CASSSSGTGGGPQHF,TGTGCCAGCAGCTCATCCGGGACAGGGGGTGGCCCCCAGCATTTT
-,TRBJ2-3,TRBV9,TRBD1,CASSVVPQGWTDTQYF,TGTGCCAGCAGCGTAGTCCCACAGGGGTGGACAGATACGCAGTATTTT
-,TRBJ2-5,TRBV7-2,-,CASSPPGALQETQYF,TGTGCCAGCAGCCCCCCGGGGGCTCTCCAAGAGACCCAGTACTTC
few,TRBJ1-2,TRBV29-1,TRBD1,CSVDSGTGGGYTF,TGCAGCGTTGATTCTGGGACAGGAGGAGGCTACACCTTC
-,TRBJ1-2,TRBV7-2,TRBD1,CASSTHRQGPYGYTF,TGTGCCAGCAGCACCCACCGACAGGGGCCCTATGGCTACACCTTC
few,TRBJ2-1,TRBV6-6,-,CASSPQDTTTDEQFF,TGTGCCAGCAGCCCCCAAGATACCACCACGGATGAGCAGTTCTTC
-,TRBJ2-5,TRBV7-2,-,CASSTSPGVGVETQYF,TGTGCCAGCAGCACCTCCCCGGGGGTTGGTGTAGAGACCCAGTACTTC
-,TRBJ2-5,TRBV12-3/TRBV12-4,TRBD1,CASTRGQQETQYF,TGTGCCAGCACTCGGGGACAGCAAGAGACCCAGTACTTC